This passage covers 25 T cell receptor beta chains from one sample sequenced in a study of T cells in Graves' hyperthyroidism and ophthalmopathy. Template material for amplifying TCR beta CDR3 regions consisted of RNA transcripts. The TCR CDR3 was amplified in a first-round RT-PCR using the HTBI primer set. Each CDR3 protein gets one entry after TCRdb re-called the multiplex PCR reads with MiXCR. Of around 380,000 distinct CDR3 sequences listed, approximately 15% are singletons. Sample: blood. These receptors all come from a man between 25 and 39 years old with Graves' hyperthyroidism that later progressed to Graves' ophthalmopathy.

This clonotype was seen more than once but under ten times. Germline is not matched at one junction end, which may reflect a read error. This chain connects TRBV7-9 to TRBJ2-2, with D maybe TRBD2 (5 bases). This CDR3 comprises 11 residues. CDR1 SEHNR and CDR2 FQNEAQ come from the germline V gene (reference sequence). The CDR3 DNA is TGTGCCAGCAGCTTATTCGGGGAGCTGCTTTTT. This encodes CASSLFGELLF.

V usage is TRBV6-1 and J usage is TRBJ1-1, with D unclear. Deletions cut 6 bases from V and 5 bases from J, with 16 bases between. This CDR3 has 14 amino acids. The germline V gene encodes CDR1 MNHNS and CDR2 SASEGT. CDR3 sequence (DNA): TGTGCCAGCAGCGCTCTCGGGGAGTGGACTGAAGCTTTCTTT. It is translated as CASSALGEWTEAFF.

This clonotype was seen a handful of times. This CDR3 is CASSLGQGSTGELFF. In DNA, the CDR3 is TGTGCCAGCAGCTTGGGTCAGGGGAGCACCGGGGAGCTGTTTTTT. The V and J genes are TRBV7-9 and TRBJ2-2; TRBD1 might be the D (6 bases). This CDR3 is 15 amino acids long. V was cut by 3 bases and J by 4 bases, with 12 bases left in between. CDR1 and CDR2 (germline): SEHNR, FQNEAQ (reference sequence).

This clonotype came up many times. V and J are TRBV29-1 and TRBJ1-1; D is ambiguous. CDR3 size: 12 residues. V was cut by 4 bases and J by 1 base, with 7 bases left in between. Germline assignment: CDR1 SQVTM and CDR2 ANQGSEA. The CDR3 loop is CSVVWGNTEAFF. CDR3 coding DNA: TGCAGCGTTGTCTGGGGGAACACTGAAGCTTTCTTT.

This clonotype was observed many times. The gene calls are TRBV3-1 and TRBJ1-1, with 9 bases aligning to TRBD1. Trimming removed 4 bases from V and 2 bases from J; junction bases left unmatched: 14. CDR3 length: 18 amino acids. CDR1 LGHDT and CDR2 YNNKEL come from the germline V gene (reference sequence). DNA of the CDR3: TGTGCCAGCAGCCCCGAAACGGACAGGGGTAATACAAACACTGAAGCTTTCTTT. Translation: CASSPETDRGNTNTEAFF.

This clonotype was seen just once. The chain employs TRBV20-1 and TRBJ2-1, with 8 bases that match TRBD1. The germline CDR1 and CDR2 sequences are DFQATT and SNEGSKA (reference sequence). Trimming removed 5 bases from V and 5 bases from J; junction bases left unmatched: 8. The CDR3 loop spans 14 amino acids. CDR3 sequence reads: CSAPDREVHNEQFF. CDR3 in DNA: TGCAGTGCTCCGGACAGGGAGGTCCACAATGAGCAGTTCTTC.

About this clonotype itself: A much more abundant neighbour one base away suggests this may be a read error. This chain joins TRBV11-2 and TRBJ1-4; a possible D gene is TRBD1 (6 bases). Germline V gene lookup returns CDR1 SGHAT and CDR2 FQNNGV. This CDR3 region has 15 residues. The CDR3 here is CTSSLGGPRDEKLFF. The CDR3 DNA sequence: TGTACCAGCAGCTTAGGGGGGCCCCGGGACGAAAAACTGTTTTTT.

The chain links TRBV6-1 to TRBJ1-2; D unclear. The germline V gene encodes CDR1 MNHNS and CDR2 SASEGT. V lost 3 bases and J 5 bases, leaving 19 bases between the germline ends. The CDR3 extends over 16 amino acids. CDR3 nucleotide sequence: TGTGCCAGCAGTGAGATGAATACGGCGTTATGGTATGGCTACACCTTC. This translates into CASSEMNTALWYGYTF.

The genes are TRBV29-1 and TRBJ1-2; the match to TRBD1 covers 9 bases. After removal of 4 bases from V and 4 bases from J, the junction contained 4 bases not matched to a gene. The germline gives CDR1 SQVTM, CDR2 ANQGSEA. The CDR3 is 13 residues long. CDR3 bases: TGCAGCGTTGTGGGGACAGGGCGCTATGGCTACACCTTC. This codes for CSVVGTGRYGYTF.

This clonotype was recorded at least ten times. The CDR3, as DNA: TGCGCCAGCAGAGGACAGGGGGGTATCTCCTACGAGCAGTACTTC. Translated: CASRGQGGISYEQYF. This rearrangement joins TRBV5-1 to TRBJ2-7; 10 bases match TRBD1. In germline, CDR1 is SGHRS, CDR2 YFSETQ. V dropped 5 bases and J dropped 0; count of bases not matched to a gene: 5. This CDR3 is built from 15 residues.

This clonotype occurred many times. The chain carries TRBV12-3 or TRBV12-4 and TRBJ2-5; D is uncertain. The CDR3 has 13 amino acids. Trimming shortened V by 3 bases and J by 7 bases, and 12 bases separated the two germline ends. CDR3 DNA: TGTGCCAGCAGTTTTGACCCGTCGGGGACCCAGTACTTC. It is translated as CASSFDPSGTQYF.

This clonotype was detected ten times or more. The chain has TRBV12-3 or TRBV12-4 and TRBJ2-7; 10 bases are shared with TRBD2. The CDR3 totals 14 residues. The V gene end was trimmed by 5 bases and the J gene end by 4 bases; junction bases not matched to a gene: 5. CDR3 region: CASSLSGGIYEQYF. CDR3 nucleotide sequence: TGTGCCAGCAGTCTTAGCGGGGGGATTTACGAGCAGTACTTC.

The table lists this clonotype with many counts. The chain combines TRBV7-9 with TRBJ2-5; 8 bases are a match to TRBD2. Germline trimming cut 4 bases from V and 4 bases from J; bases unmatched to any gene: 5. The CDR3 runs to 14 residues. The germline V gene has CDR1 SEHNR and CDR2 FQNEAQ (reference sequence). CDR3 nucleotide sequence: TGTGCCAGCAGCTCAGGACTAGCTGGAGAGACCCAGTACTTC. Encoded protein: CASSSGLAGETQYF. Full variable domain (rest looked up from reference TRBV7-9 and TRBJ2-5): DTGVSQNPRHKITKRGQNVTFRCDPISEHNRLYWYRQTLGQGPEFLTYFQNEAQLEKSRLLSDRFSAERPKGSFSTLEIQRTEQGDSAMYLCASSSGLAGETQYFGPGTRLLVL.

The J gene is TRBJ2-5, the V gene TRBV6-2 or TRBV6-3; 7 bases line up with TRBD1. Germline V gives CDR1 MNHEY, CDR2 SVGEGT. CDR3 size: 18 residues. J was trimmed by 6 bases and V by 7 bases; bases with no gene match: 23. The CDR3 DNA reads as TGTGCCAGCATCCCGCCCTTGTCGTCGACAGGGTCGGGGAAGACCCAGTACTTC. Protein product: CASIPPLSSTGSGKTQYF.

There are many counts of this clonotype. The gene calls are TRBV27 and TRBJ2-7, with TRBD1 identical over 10 bases. Germline CDR1 reads MNHEY; CDR2 reads SMNVEV (reference sequence). The CDR3 totals 15 residues. With 4 bases clipped from V and 4 bases from J, the junction kept 7 bases outside the gene matches. The DNA of the CDR3 is TGTGCCAGCAGTTCGAGGGACAGGGGAGAATACGAGCAGTACTTC. Translation gives CASSSRDRGEYEQYF.

This clonotype was counted many times. This rearrangement joins TRBV5-1 to TRBJ2-7; 12 bases line up with TRBD2. This CDR3 is 16 amino acids long. Losses at the gene ends were 4 bases for V and 0 bases for J; bases not matched to a gene: 5. CDR1 is SGHRS and CDR2 is YFSETQ in the germline V gene. CDR3 DNA: TGCGCCAGCAGCGCTAGCGGGGGGGCCTTCTCCTACGAGCAGTACTTC. Amino acid sequence: CASSASGGAFSYEQYF.

This clonotype occurred a few times. The rearrangement joins TRBV10-3 to TRBJ1-4; tentative D call: TRBD1 (6 bases). Looked up from germline, CDR1 is ENHRY and CDR2 is SYGVKD. With 10 bases removed from V and 0 bases from J, the gap between germline ends came to 27 bases. The CDR3 covers 19 residues. The CDR3 nucleotides read TGTGCCACCGCCAAACAGGGATCAATCCCCTTTCCAACTAATGAAAAACTGTTTTTT. It translates to CATAKQGSIPFPTNEKLFF.

The rearrangement joins TRBV5-1 to TRBJ2-1; the match to TRBD1 covers 7 bases. This CDR3 contains 13 residues. Looked up from germline, CDR1 is SGHRS and CDR2 is YFSETQ. V shed 3 bases, J shed 7 bases, and the junction held 4 bases outside the gene matches. CDR3 residues: CASSSGTENEQFF. The CDR3 bases are TGCGCCAGCAGCTCCGGGACAGAGAATGAGCAGTTCTTC.

This clonotype was detected ten times or more. The chain carries TRBV27 and TRBJ2-1; D possibly corresponds to TRBD2 (6 bases). Germline assignment: CDR1 MNHEY and CDR2 SMNVEV (reference sequence). This CDR3 contains 15 residues. Trimming took off 7 bases at V and 4 bases at J, with 17 bases between the two ends. The CDR3 reads CASNGGGNAYNEQFF. For the CDR3, the DNA is TGTGCCAGCAACGGAGGCGGGAACGCTTACAATGAGCAGTTCTTC.

J is TRBJ2-5 and V is TRBV11-3, with D possibly being TRBD1 or TRBD2 (5 bases each). From germline, CDR1 is SGHNT and CDR2 YENEEA. V shed 5 bases and J shed 5 bases, with 12 bases lying between them. The CDR3 has 13 residues. DNA of the CDR3: TGTGCCAGCAGCAAGGGACCCCGGGAGACCCAGTACTTC. It codes for CASSKGPRETQYF.

This clonotype was observed a handful of times. This rearrangement joins TRBV18 to TRBJ2-1, with D hard to call. Germline lookup yields CDR1 KGHSH and CDR2 LQKENI. The V end lost 2 bases, the J end lost 3 bases, and 8 bases lay between the germline ends. This CDR3 is built from 14 residues. The CDR3 nucleotides are TGTGCCAGCTCACCAGATATCAGCTACAATGAGCAGTTCTTC. Translating it yields CASSPDISYNEQFF.

Only a few counts were recorded for this clonotype. The V and J genes are TRBV7-2 and TRBJ2-1, with D unclear. Germline V lookup: CDR1 SGHTA, CDR2 FQGNSA. The CDR3 has 14 residues. V shed 2 bases and J shed 0 bases, with 5 bases lying between them. DNA for the CDR3: TGTGCCAGCAGCTTAATATACTCCTACAATGAGCAGTTCTTC. Its translation is CASSLIYSYNEQFF. The variable domain in full, with the rest retrieved from reference TRBV7-2 and TRBJ2-1, is GAGVSQSPSNKVTEKGKDVELRCDPISGHTALYWYRQSLGQGLEFLIYFQGNSAPDKSGLPSDRFSAERTGGSVSTLTIQRTQQEDSAVYLCASSLIYSYNEQFFGPGTRLTVL.

This clonotype was seen many times. CDR3 residues: CASSSGISSYNEQFF. The DNA for the CDR3 is TGTGCCAGCAGCTCAGGGATTAGCTCCTACAATGAGCAGTTCTTC. The chain has TRBV11-2 and TRBJ2-1, with D perhaps TRBD1 (5 bases). CDR1 SGHAT and CDR2 FQNNGV come from the germline V gene. The CDR3 spans 15 residues. V lost 4 bases to trimming and J lost 0 bases, with 10 bases between them.

V gene TRBV30 combines with J gene TRBJ2-5; D may be TRBD2 (6 bases). This CDR3 contains 13 residues. Between the trimmed V and J ends, which lost 1 base and 3 bases, there was a span of 9 bases. Looked up from germline, CDR1 is GTSNPN and CDR2 is SVGIG (reference sequence). The CDR3 DNA reads TGTGCCTGGAGTGCCGGGGGTAAAGAGACCCAGTACTTC. It is translated as CAWSAGGKETQYF. The full variable domain, completed using reference TRBV30 and TRBJ2-5, is SQTIHQWPATLVQPVGSPLSLECTVEGTSNPNLYWYRQAAGRGLQLLFYSVGIGQISSEVPQNLSASRPQDRQFILSSKKLLLSDSGFYLCAWSAGGKETQYFGPGTRLLVL.

This clonotype was found many times. The chain is built from TRBV28 and TRBJ2-3; possible D gene TRBD2, 6 bases. The germline gives CDR1 MDHEN, CDR2 SYDVKM. This CDR3 is built from 16 residues. Deletions cut 5 bases from V and 2 bases from J, with 17 bases between. CDR3 nucleotides: TGTGCCAGCAGTGATCCGGGCGGGGACTTCACAGATACGCAGTATTTT. Translating it yields CASSDPGGDFTDTQYF. The full variable domain, in which reference TRBV28 and TRBJ2-3 provide the parts outside the CDR3, is DVKVTQSSRYLVKRTGEKVFLECVQDMDHENMFWYRQDPGLGLRLIYFSYDVKMKEKGDIPEGYSVSREKKERFSLILESASTNQTSMYLCASSDPGGDFTDTQYFGPGTRLTVL.